A single sample is the source of the 9 T cell receptor beta chains below, sequenced in a study of blood T cell repertoires in COVID-19. Measured with immunoSEQ multiplex PCR; TCRdb has only the in-frame clones, and not every one. The table lists about 250,000 clones, roughly 88% of them singletons. The sequencing sample was made of peripheral blood. The receptors shown here come from a woman over 75 with COVID-19, enrolled during active disease.

The chain combines TRBV3-1 (or the pseudogene TRBV3-2) with TRBJ1-1; D may be TRBD1 (6 bases). The germline V and J ends were trimmed by 4 bases and 1 base, with 16 bases remaining between them. Germline V gene data show CDR1 as LGHDT and CDR2 as YNNKEL (reference sequence). CDR3 size: 16 residues. The CDR3 sequence is CASSPGQGWGNTEAFF. As DNA, the CDR3 is TGTGCCAGCAGCCCAGGTCAGGGGTGGGGGAACACTGAAGCTTTCTTT.

The chain couples TRBV6-6 to TRBJ2-1, with 9 bases lining up with TRBD2. This CDR3 has 16 residues. The germline gives CDR1 MNHNY, CDR2 SVGAGI (reference sequence). Trimming removed 4 bases from V and 6 bases from J; junction bases left unmatched: 10. The CDR3: CASSLSSGAAGNEQFF. CDR3 DNA: TGTGCCAGCAGTTTGTCTAGCGGGGCCGCAGGCAATGAGCAGTTCTTC.

The chain uses TRBV19 and TRBJ1-6; possibly TRBD1 for D (5 bases). CDR3 length equals 13 residues. Germline assignment: CDR1 LNHDA and CDR2 SQIVND (reference sequence). Deletions cut 7 bases from V and 9 bases from J, with 13 bases between. CDR3 DNA: TGTGCCAGTACAAGGGGCAGGGCTTCACCCCTCCACTTT. Translation gives CASTRGRASPLHF.

V and J are TRBV7-3 and TRBJ2-2; D is unresolved. The length of the CDR3 is 13 residues. V lost 6 bases to trimming and J lost 4 bases, with 9 bases between them. The germline V gene has CDR1 SGHTA and CDR2 FQGTGA. This CDR3 is CASSLMSTGELFF. In DNA, the CDR3 is TGTGCCAGCAGTTTGATGAGCACCGGGGAGCTGTTTTTT.

In this sample, this clone turned up once. The chain recombines TRBV5-8 with TRBJ1-5; 7 nucleotides match TRBD1. Germline CDR1 reads SGHTS; CDR2 reads YDEGEE. V was clipped by 3 bases and J by 0 bases; unmatched bases: 9. The CDR3 runs 17 residues. The DNA for the CDR3 is TGTGCCAGCAGCTGGGGGGACAGCAGTTATAGCAATCAGCCCCAGCATTTT. Encoded protein: CASSWGDSSYSNQPQHF.

A single count supports this clone. The rearrangement links TRBV30 to TRBJ1-2; 7 nucleotides match TRBD1. With V trimmed by 0 bases and J by 8 bases, 21 bases remained unmatched. The germline V gene has CDR1 GTSNPN and CDR2 SVGIG (reference sequence). This CDR3 is built from 18 residues. The CDR3 sequence is CAWSVYPPPGQRGRGYTF. CDR3 DNA sequence: TGTGCCTGGAGTGTATATCCTCCTCCGGGACAGAGGGGGAGGGGCTACACCTTC. The complete variable domain, with remaining parts taken from reference TRBV30 and TRBJ1-2, reads SQTIHQWPATLVQPVGSPLSLECTVEGTSNPNLYWYRQAAGRGLQLLFYSVGIGQISSEVPQNLSASRPQDRQFILSSKKLLLSDSGFYLCAWSVYPPPGQRGRGYTFGSGTRLTVV.

This chain joins TRBV3-1 (or the pseudogene TRBV3-2) and TRBJ2-5, with TRBD2 as a possible D gene (6 bases). The CDR3 runs to 17 residues. From germline, CDR1 is LGHDT and CDR2 YNNKEL (reference sequence). Trimming cost V 6 bases and J 6 bases, with 26 bases left between them. The chain's CDR3 is CASRLEGTSLGTQTQYF. In nucleotides, the CDR3 is TGTGCCAGCAGACTGGAGGGTACTAGCTTAGGTACCCAGACCCAGTACTTC.

The chain carries TRBV13 and TRBJ1-4; 8 positions match TRBD1. This CDR3 is built from 15 residues. The V and J ends lost 5 bases and 7 bases, in that order; junction bases with no gene match: 9. Germline CDR1 and CDR2: PRHDT and FYEKMQ (reference sequence). The CDR3 sequence is CASSRTQGAGEKLFF. The DNA of the CDR3 is TGTGCCAGCAGCCGAACCCAGGGGGCCGGTGAAAAACTGTTTTTT. The full variable domain, completed using reference TRBV13 and TRBJ1-4, is AAGVIQSPRHLIKEKRETATLKCYPIPRHDTVYWYQQGPGQDPQFLISFYEKMQSDKGSIPDRFSAQQFSDYHSELNMSSLELGDSALYFCASSRTQGAGEKLFFGSGTQLSVL.

J is TRBJ1-2 and V is TRBV5-5; a possible D gene is TRBD1 (6 bases). CDR3 length: 15 residues. Trimming took 2 bases from V and 5 from J, leaving 16 bases between them. The V gene's germline CDR1 is SGHKS and CDR2 YYEKEE (reference sequence). Here the CDR3 DNA reads TGTGCCAGCAGCTTCCAGATGACAGGAGAGTATGGCTACACCTTC. The encoded protein is CASSFQMTGEYGYTF.